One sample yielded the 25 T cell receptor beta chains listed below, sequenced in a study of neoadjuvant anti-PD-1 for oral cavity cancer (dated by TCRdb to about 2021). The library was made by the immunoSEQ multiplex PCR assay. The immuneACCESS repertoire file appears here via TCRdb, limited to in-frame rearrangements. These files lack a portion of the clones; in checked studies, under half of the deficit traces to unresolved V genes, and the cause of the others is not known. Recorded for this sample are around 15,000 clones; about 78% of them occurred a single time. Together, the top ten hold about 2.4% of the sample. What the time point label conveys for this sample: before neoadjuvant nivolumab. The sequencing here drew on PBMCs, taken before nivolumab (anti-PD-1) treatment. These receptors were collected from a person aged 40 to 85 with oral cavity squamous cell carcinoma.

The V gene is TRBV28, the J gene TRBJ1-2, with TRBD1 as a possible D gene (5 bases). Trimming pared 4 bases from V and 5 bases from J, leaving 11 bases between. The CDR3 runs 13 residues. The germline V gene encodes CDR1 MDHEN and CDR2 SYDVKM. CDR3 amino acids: CASSSPQGYGYTF. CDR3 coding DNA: TGTGCCAGCAGTTCCCCGCAGGGATATGGCTACACCTTC.

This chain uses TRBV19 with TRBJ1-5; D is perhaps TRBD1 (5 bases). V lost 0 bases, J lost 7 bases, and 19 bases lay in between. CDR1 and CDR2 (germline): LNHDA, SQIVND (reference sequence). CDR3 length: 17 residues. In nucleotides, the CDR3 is TGTGCCAGTAGTATAGATCCAGCTGGTTATCAGGGACAGCCCCAGCATTTT. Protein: CASSIDPAGYQGQPQHF.

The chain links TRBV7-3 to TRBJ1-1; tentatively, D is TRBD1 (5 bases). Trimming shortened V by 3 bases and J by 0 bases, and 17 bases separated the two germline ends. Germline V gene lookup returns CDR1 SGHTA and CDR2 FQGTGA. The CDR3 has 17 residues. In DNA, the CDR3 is TGTGCCAGCAGCTTCACCGGGACCCGAGGGATGAACACTGAAGCTTTCTTT. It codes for CASSFTGTRGMNTEAFF.

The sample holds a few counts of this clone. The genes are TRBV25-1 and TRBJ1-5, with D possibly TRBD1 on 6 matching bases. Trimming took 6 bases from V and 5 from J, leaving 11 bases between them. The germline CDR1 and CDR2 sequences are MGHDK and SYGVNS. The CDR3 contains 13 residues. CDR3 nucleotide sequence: TGTGCCAGCAGAGGACAGAATTATCAGCCCCAGCATTTT. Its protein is CASRGQNYQPQHF.

The CDR3 sequence is CASRKQAANTGELFF. The CDR3 DNA is TGTGCCAGTAGGAAACAGGCCGCGAACACCGGGGAGCTGTTTTTT. The gene calls are TRBV19 and TRBJ2-2; TRBD1 is a possible D gene (5 bases). The CDR3 length is 15 residues. V lost 6 bases, J lost 0 bases, and 11 bases lay in between. CDR1 and CDR2 from the germline V gene are LNHDA and SQIVND (reference sequence).

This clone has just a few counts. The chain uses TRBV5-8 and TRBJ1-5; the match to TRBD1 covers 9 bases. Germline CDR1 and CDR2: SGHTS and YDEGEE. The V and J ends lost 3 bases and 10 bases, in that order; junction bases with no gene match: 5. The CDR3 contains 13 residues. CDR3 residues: CASSWDREGPQHF. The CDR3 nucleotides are TGTGCCAGCAGCTGGGACAGGGAGGGACCCCAGCATTTT.

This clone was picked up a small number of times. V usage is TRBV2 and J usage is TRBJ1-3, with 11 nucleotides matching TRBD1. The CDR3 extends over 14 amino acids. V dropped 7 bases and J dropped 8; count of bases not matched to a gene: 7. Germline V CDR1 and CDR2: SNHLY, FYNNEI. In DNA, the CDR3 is TGTGCCAGCAATTCTGGACAGGGGGCGGACACCATATATTTT. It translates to CASNSGQGADTIYF. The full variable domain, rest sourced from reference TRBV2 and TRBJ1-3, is EPEVTQTPSHQVTQMGQEVILRCVPISNHLYFYWYRQILGQKVEFLVSFYNNEISEKSEIFDDQFSVERPDGSNFTLKIRSTKLEDSAMYFCASNSGQGADTIYFGEGSWLTVV.

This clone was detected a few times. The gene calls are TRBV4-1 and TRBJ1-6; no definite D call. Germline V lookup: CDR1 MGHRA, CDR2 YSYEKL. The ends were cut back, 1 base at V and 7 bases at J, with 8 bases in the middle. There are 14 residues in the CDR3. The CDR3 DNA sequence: TGCGCCAGCAGCCAAGGGGAGATGAATTCACCCCTCCACTTT. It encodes CASSQGEMNSPLHF.

The CDR3 DNA reads as TGTGCCATCAGTGAGGGAAGGTTCACCGGGGAGCTGTTTTTT. Protein product: CAISEGRFTGELFF. The genes are TRBV10-3 and TRBJ2-2; no clear D gene. Germline V gene sequence: CDR1 ENHRY, CDR2 SYGVKD. The germline V and J ends were trimmed by 2 bases and 4 bases, with 8 bases remaining between them. This CDR3 is built from 14 residues.

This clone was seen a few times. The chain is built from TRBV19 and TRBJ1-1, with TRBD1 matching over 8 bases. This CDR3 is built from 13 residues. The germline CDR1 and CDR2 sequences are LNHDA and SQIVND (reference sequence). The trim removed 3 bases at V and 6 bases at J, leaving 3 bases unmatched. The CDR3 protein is CASSIRGLAEAFF. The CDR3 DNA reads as TGTGCCAGTAGTATCAGGGGGCTCGCTGAAGCTTTCTTT.

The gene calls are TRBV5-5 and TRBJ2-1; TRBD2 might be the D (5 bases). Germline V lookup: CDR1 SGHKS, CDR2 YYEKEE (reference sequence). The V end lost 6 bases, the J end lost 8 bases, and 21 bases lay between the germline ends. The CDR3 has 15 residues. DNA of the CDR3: TGTGCCAGCATCGTGCGGGCAGCTCAGGCCGATGAGCAGTTCTTC. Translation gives CASIVRAAQADEQFF.

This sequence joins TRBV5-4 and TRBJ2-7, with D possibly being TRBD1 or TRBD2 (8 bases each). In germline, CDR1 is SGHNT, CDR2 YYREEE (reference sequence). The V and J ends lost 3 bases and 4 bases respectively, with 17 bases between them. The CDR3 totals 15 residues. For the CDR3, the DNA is TGTGCCAGCAGCTCGGGGGGGACAGGACATTACGAGCAGTACTTC. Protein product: CASSSGGTGHYEQYF.

The CDR3 loop reads CASGGGGSGRLQETQYF. In DNA form, the CDR3 reads TGCGCCAGCGGGGGAGGGGGGAGCGGGAGGCTACAAGAGACCCAGTACTTC. The chain combines TRBV10-2 with TRBJ2-5; 9 bases line up with TRBD2. Germline CDR1 WSHSY, CDR2 SAAADI. The V gene end was trimmed by 8 bases and the J gene end by 2 bases; junction bases not matched to a gene: 15. This CDR3 contains 17 residues.

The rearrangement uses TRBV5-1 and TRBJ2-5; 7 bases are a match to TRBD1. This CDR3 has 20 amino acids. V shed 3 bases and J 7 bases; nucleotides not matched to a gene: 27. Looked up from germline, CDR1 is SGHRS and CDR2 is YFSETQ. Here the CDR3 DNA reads TGCGCCAGCAGCTCCCCTAGGACAGGCTACATGGGCCACAACTCCGGGACCCAGTACTTC. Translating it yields CASSSPRTGYMGHNSGTQYF.

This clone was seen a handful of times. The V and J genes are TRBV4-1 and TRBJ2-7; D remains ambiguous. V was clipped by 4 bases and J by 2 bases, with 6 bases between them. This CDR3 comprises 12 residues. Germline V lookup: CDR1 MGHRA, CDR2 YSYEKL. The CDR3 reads CASSLFPYEQYF. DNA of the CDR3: TGCGCCAGCAGCCTGTTTCCCTACGAGCAGTACTTC.

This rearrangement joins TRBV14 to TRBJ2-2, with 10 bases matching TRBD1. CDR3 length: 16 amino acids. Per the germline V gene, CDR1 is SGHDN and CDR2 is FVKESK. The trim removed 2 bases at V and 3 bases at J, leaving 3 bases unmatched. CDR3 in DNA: TGTGCCAGCAGCCAACGGGACAGGGGATACACCGGGGAGCTGTTTTTT. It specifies CASSQRDRGYTGELFF.

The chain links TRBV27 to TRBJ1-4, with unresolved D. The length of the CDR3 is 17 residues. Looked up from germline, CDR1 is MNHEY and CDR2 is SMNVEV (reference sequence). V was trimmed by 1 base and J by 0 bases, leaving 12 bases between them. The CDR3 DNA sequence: TGTGCCAGCAGTTTATATGGTCCGCGGTCAACTAATGAAAAACTGTTTTTT. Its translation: CASSLYGPRSTNEKLFF.

The CDR3: CASSLDRIHEQYF. The CDR3 DNA is TGTGCCAGCAGCTTAGACAGAATTCACGAGCAGTACTTC. The chain uses TRBV11-2 and TRBJ2-7; D is unclear. CDR1 SGHAT and CDR2 FQNNGV come from the germline V gene. The CDR3 is made up of 13 amino acids. V lost 0 bases, J lost 5 bases, and 8 bases lay in between.

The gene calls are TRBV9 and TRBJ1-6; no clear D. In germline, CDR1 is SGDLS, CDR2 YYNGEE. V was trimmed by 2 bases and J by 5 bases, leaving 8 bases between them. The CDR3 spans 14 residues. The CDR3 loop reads CASSVAPHNSPLHF. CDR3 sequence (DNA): TGTGCCAGCAGCGTCGCACCTCATAATTCACCCCTCCACTTT.

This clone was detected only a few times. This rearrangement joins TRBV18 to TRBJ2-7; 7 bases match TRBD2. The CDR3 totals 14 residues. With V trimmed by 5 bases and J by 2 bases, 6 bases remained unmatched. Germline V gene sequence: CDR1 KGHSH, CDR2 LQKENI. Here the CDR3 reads CASSESGATYEQYF. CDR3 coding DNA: TGTGCCAGCTCAGAGAGCGGGGCGACCTACGAGCAGTACTTC. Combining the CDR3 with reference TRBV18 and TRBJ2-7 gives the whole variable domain NAGVMQNPRHLVRRRGQEARLRCSPMKGHSHVYWYRQLPEEGLKFMVYLQKENIIDESGMPKERFSAEFPKEGPSILRIQQVVRGDSAAYFCASSESGATYEQYFGPGTRLTVT.

CDR3 loop: CASSRQSPSYNEQFF. Written as DNA, the CDR3 is TGCGCCAGCAGCCGACAGTCCCCCTCCTACAATGAGCAGTTCTTC. The chain carries TRBV5-1 and TRBJ2-1, with D tentatively TRBD1 (5 bases). V was cut by 4 bases and J by 0 bases, with 11 bases left in between. The CDR3 has 15 residues. Germline loops: CDR1 SGHRS, CDR2 YFSETQ.

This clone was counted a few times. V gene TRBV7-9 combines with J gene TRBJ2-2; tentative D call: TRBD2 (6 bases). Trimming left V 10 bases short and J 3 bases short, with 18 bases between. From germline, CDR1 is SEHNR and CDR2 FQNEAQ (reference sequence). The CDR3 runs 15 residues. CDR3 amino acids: CATQTGTWHTGELFF. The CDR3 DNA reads TGTGCCACACAAACCGGGACTTGGCACACCGGGGAGCTGTTTTTT.

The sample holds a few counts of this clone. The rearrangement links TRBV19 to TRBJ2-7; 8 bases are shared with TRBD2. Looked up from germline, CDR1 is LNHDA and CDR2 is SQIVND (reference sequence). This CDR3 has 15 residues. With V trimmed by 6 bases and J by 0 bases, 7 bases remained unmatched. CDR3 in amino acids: CASSMTGLGSYEQYF. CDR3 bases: TGTGCCAGTAGCATGACGGGACTAGGCTCCTACGAGCAGTACTTC.

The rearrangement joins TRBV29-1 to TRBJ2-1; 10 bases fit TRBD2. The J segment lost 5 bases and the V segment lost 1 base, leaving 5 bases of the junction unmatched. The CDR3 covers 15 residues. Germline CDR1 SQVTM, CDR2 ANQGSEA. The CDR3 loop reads CSVEVGSGGHNEQFF. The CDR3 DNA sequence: TGCAGCGTTGAAGTGGGTAGCGGGGGGCACAATGAGCAGTTCTTC.

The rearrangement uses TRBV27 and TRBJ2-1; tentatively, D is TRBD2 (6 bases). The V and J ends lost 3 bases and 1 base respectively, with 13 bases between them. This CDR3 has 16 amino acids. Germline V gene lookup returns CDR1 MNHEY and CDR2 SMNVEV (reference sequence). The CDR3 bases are TGTGCCAGCAGTTTGACCCCGGGGAGGTCCTACAATGAGCAGTTCTTC. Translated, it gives CASSLTPGRSYNEQFF.